This T cell receptor beta chain was obtained from a study of T cells after posttransplantation cyclophosphamide. This clone ranks as medium-sized. Its antigen is not known. The study's findings and limits: TRB clonality was highly associated with recipient CMV seropositivity and reactivation. Donor-recipient repertoire similarity was low at 1-2 months, rising over year one.

A marrow graft followed busulfan-fludarabine conditioning, with cyclophosphamide on days +3 and +4. The length of the CDR3 is 15 residues. With 0 bases removed from V and 2 bases from J, the gap between germline ends came to 6 bases. Germline V gives CDR1 SGDLS, CDR2 YYNGEE. Produced via immunoSEQ multiplex PCR; TCRdb's table is partial and in-frame only. The sample includes 2,100 or so clones, none of them occurring once. This chain uses TRBV9 with TRBJ2-6; D may be TRBD2 (6 bases). This specimen was PBMCs, taken 86 days after allogeneic stem cell transplant with posttransplant cyclophosphamide. The sequence was collected from a female patient in her 60s who received an allogeneic stem cell transplant from a related donor and was CMV-positive. T cells may partly derive from the graft donor. Here the CDR3 reads CASSVGGAGANVLTF. CDR3 sequence (DNA): TGTGCCAGCAGCGTAGGGGGGGCTGGGGCCAACGTCCTGACTTTC.